Listed here are 30 T cell receptor beta chains from one sample, sequenced in a study of Ad26.COV2.S vaccination and SARS-CoV-2 variants. Treatment indicated: about 20 received Ad26.COV2.S at low or high dose, single or two shots; 5 received placebo; per-sample allocation not given. It was on day 63 after the first vaccine or placebo injection that samples were taken. Method: immunoSEQ multiplex PCR; TCRdb's copy keeps in-frame clones and lacks some. The sample has over 400,000 clones, roughly 90% seen once. The sample here was peripheral blood, taken in a trial of Ad26.COV2.S vaccine versus placebo. The receptors shown here come from a person aged 18 to 59 who received the Ad26.COV2.S COVID-19 vaccine or a placebo.

The chain is built from TRBV6-5 and TRBJ2-7; no reliable D call. Per germline, CDR1 MNHEY and CDR2 SVGAGI. There are 14 residues in the CDR3. Trimming stripped 2 bases from V and 0 bases from J, with 8 bases between. This chain's CDR3 is CASSYKSLSYEQYF. The CDR3, as DNA: TGTGCCAGCAGTTACAAGTCACTCTCCTACGAGCAGTACTTC.

V gene TRBV4-3 combines with J gene TRBJ2-7; TRBD2 agrees at 12 bases. Germline V gives CDR1 LGHNA, CDR2 YSLEER. The CDR3 is 19 residues long. V gave up 0 bases and J gave up 5 bases; unmatched junction bases: 14. Here the CDR3 reads CASSQDLLAGGRRLDEQYF. CDR3 nucleotides: TGCGCCAGCAGCCAAGACCTCCTAGCGGGGGGGCGGCGTTTGGACGAGCAGTACTTC.

The CDR3 sequence: CASSSPGASGGYNEQFF. The DNA for the CDR3 is TGTGCCAGCAGCAGCCCAGGAGCTAGCGGGGGCTACAATGAGCAGTTCTTC. The chain has TRBV7-2 and TRBJ2-1; 10 positions match TRBD2. The V gene end was trimmed by 5 bases and the J gene end by 3 bases; junction bases not matched to a gene: 10. Germline assignment: CDR1 SGHTA and CDR2 FQGNSA. The CDR3 runs to 17 residues.

The chain links TRBV6-5 to TRBJ2-5; D is perhaps TRBD1 (6 bases). Trimming cost V 5 bases and J 5 bases, with 18 bases left between them. Germline CDR1 is MNHEY and CDR2 is SVGAGI. CDR3 length equals 15 residues. The CDR3 sequence: CASSPDRLRWETQYF. The DNA for the CDR3 is TGTGCCAGCAGTCCCGACAGGTTAAGGTGGGAGACCCAGTACTTC.

The chain combines TRBV5-1 with TRBJ2-5; D is tentatively TRBD1 or TRBD2 (6 bases each). The CDR3 totals 13 residues. The V gene's germline CDR1 is SGHRS and CDR2 YFSETQ. Trimming removed 7 bases from V and 4 bases from J, with 14 bases in between. Here the CDR3 reads CASRCEGGETQYF. Here the CDR3 DNA reads TGCGCCAGCCGCTGCGAGGGGGGAGAGACCCAGTACTTC. Looking up the rest from reference TRBV5-1 and TRBJ2-5 gives the full variable domain: KAGVTQTPRYLIKTRGQQVTLSCSPISGHRSVSWYQQTPGQGLQFLFEYFSETQRNKGNFPGRFSGRQFSNSRSEMNVSTLELGDSALYLCASRCEGGETQYFGPGTRLLVL.

This chain's CDR3 is CASSGLISGELFF. CDR3 sequence (DNA): TGCGCCAGCAGCGGCCTGATTAGCGGGGAGCTGTTTTTT. The J gene is TRBJ2-2, the V gene TRBV5-1, with D hard to call. V shed 4 bases and J shed 7 bases, with 11 bases lying between them. Germline V CDR1 and CDR2: SGHRS, YFSETQ. This CDR3 has 13 amino acids. The complete variable domain, with remaining parts taken from reference TRBV5-1 and TRBJ2-2, reads KAGVTQTPRYLIKTRGQQVTLSCSPISGHRSVSWYQQTPGQGLQFLFEYFSETQRNKGNFPGRFSGRQFSNSRSEMNVSTLELGDSALYLCASSGLISGELFFGEGSRLTVL.

This clone appeared once. The J gene is TRBJ2-1, the V gene TRBV19; D may be TRBD1 (6 bases). Trimming took 4 bases from V and 6 from J, leaving 16 bases between them. The CDR3 is 15 residues long. Germline V gene data show CDR1 as LNHDA and CDR2 as SQIVND (reference sequence). CDR3 coding DNA: TGTGCCAGTAGTACAGACAGGTCCCCTGGCAATGAGCAGTTCTTC. Translation gives CASSTDRSPGNEQFF.

The CDR3 coding sequence is TGTGCCAGCAGCTACAGCCCCGGACAGGTCTACGAGCAGTACTTC. Translating it yields CASSYSPGQVYEQYF. The chain employs TRBV6-6 and TRBJ2-7, with TRBD1 matching 7 bases. The CDR3 contains 15 residues. Per the germline V gene, CDR1 is MNHNY and CDR2 is SVGAGI (reference sequence). With V trimmed by 6 bases and J by 3 bases, 11 bases remained unmatched.

The rearrangement uses TRBV30 and TRBJ2-7; D is unclear. V was shortened by 0 bases and J by 3 bases, with 6 bases between the two germline ends. Germline CDR1 reads GTSNPN; CDR2 reads SVGIG (reference sequence). The CDR3 is 12 residues long. The CDR3 spells CAWSVTGYEQYF. Here the CDR3 DNA reads TGTGCCTGGAGTGTAACCGGCTACGAGCAGTACTTC.

The chain joins TRBV27 to TRBJ2-7; D possibly corresponds to TRBD2 (5 bases). Between the trimmed V and J ends, which lost 6 bases and 2 bases, there was a span of 20 bases. There are 16 residues in the CDR3. Per germline, CDR1 MNHEY and CDR2 SMNVEV (reference sequence). The CDR3 DNA follows: TGTGCCAGCAGCTTAGGCCCGGGATTTGCGGCCTACGAGCAGTACTTC. Amino acids: CASSLGPGFAAYEQYF.

The V gene is TRBV7-2, the J gene TRBJ2-1; TRBD1 matches 11 bases. There are 16 residues in the CDR3. Germline lookup yields CDR1 SGHTA and CDR2 FQGNSA. V shed 8 bases and J 5 bases; nucleotides not matched to a gene: 11. CDR3 loop: CASCINRDRGNNEQFF. CDR3 nucleotide sequence: TGTGCCAGCTGCATTAACCGGGACAGGGGGAACAATGAGCAGTTCTTC.

This chain connects TRBV7-2 to TRBJ2-7; TRBD2 matches at 13 bases. The CDR3 has 16 amino acids. Germline CDR1 reads SGHTA; CDR2 reads FQGNSA. V shed 4 bases, J shed 2 bases, and the junction held 5 bases outside the gene matches. DNA of the CDR3: TGTGCCAGCAGCTCCGGACTAGCGGGGGCCGCCTACGAGCAGTACTTC. Protein: CASSSGLAGAAYEQYF.

J is TRBJ2-4 and V is TRBV5-4; TRBD2 matches 16 bases. Per germline, CDR1 SGHNT and CDR2 YYREEE (reference sequence). The V gene end was trimmed by 2 bases and the J gene end by 7 bases; junction bases not matched to a gene: 6. This CDR3 spans 17 amino acids. In DNA, the CDR3 is TGTGCCAGCAGCTTCTACGGGACTAGCGGGGGGGCGAACATTCAGTACTTC. Translated, it gives CASSFYGTSGGANIQYF.

This chain links TRBV4-3 with TRBJ2-1, with D possibly being TRBD1 or TRBD2 (6 bases each). The CDR3 covers 13 residues. V shed 3 bases and J shed 7 bases, with 10 bases lying between them. Germline CDR1 reads LGHNA; CDR2 reads YSLEER. In DNA, the CDR3 is TGCGCCAGCAGCCATGTAGGGGGGAATGAGCAGTTCTTC. Amino acid sequence: CASSHVGGNEQFF.

V gene TRBV4-3 combines with J gene TRBJ2-1; TRBD2 agrees at 12 bases. Germline values: CDR1 LGHNA, CDR2 YSLEER. The CDR3 runs 17 residues. V gave up 3 bases and J gave up 7 bases; unmatched junction bases: 10. The CDR3 DNA follows: TGCGCCAGCAGCCACGCACTATCTAGCGGGGGGGGTAATGAGCAGTTCTTC. Residues: CASSHALSSGGGNEQFF.

The chain recombines TRBV6-5 with TRBJ2-3, with D tentatively TRBD2 (6 bases). The CDR3 has 14 amino acids. The V and J ends lost 4 bases and 6 bases respectively, with 14 bases between them. CDR1 is MNHEY, CDR2 SVGAGI, per germline. As DNA, the CDR3 is TGTGCCAGCAGTTCCCTCGGAGGGTTGGATACGCAGTATTTT. Its protein product is CASSSLGGLDTQYF.

The DNA for the CDR3 is TGTGCCAGCAGGATGGGGCGGGGACAGGTGTTCAATGAGCAGTTCTTC. It yields the protein CASRMGRGQVFNEQFF. This chain joins TRBV6-6 and TRBJ2-1; 8 bases are shared with TRBD1. The CDR3 runs 16 residues. With V trimmed by 6 bases and J by 6 bases, 13 bases remained unmatched. In germline, CDR1 is MNHNY, CDR2 SVGAGI (reference sequence).

The rearrangement uses TRBV2 and TRBJ2-7; D is ambiguous. The V and J ends lost 2 bases and 12 bases respectively, with 17 bases between them. Germline lookup yields CDR1 SNHLY and CDR2 FYNNEI. There are 13 residues in the CDR3. The CDR3 region is CASSEMAVPRRYF. The CDR3 DNA is TGTGCCAGCAGTGAAATGGCGGTTCCTCGGCGGTACTTC.

This clone appeared a single time. The chain uses TRBV7-2 and TRBJ2-1; D is undetermined. The CDR3 has 16 residues. From germline, CDR1 is SGHTA and CDR2 FQGNSA. Between the trimmed V and J ends, which lost 1 base and 3 bases, there was a span of 13 bases. CDR3 in amino acids: CASSLEGRLNYNEQFF. CDR3 in DNA: TGTGCCAGCAGCTTAGAGGGCAGGTTGAACTACAATGAGCAGTTCTTC.

This chain connects TRBV6-5 to TRBJ2-5; the match to TRBD2 covers 8 bases. The CDR3 has 14 residues. With 5 bases clipped from V and 1 base from J, the junction kept 3 bases outside the gene matches. Germline V gene sequence: CDR1 MNHEY, CDR2 SVGAGI. CDR3 region: CASSHSGAQETQYF. CDR3 nucleotides: TGTGCCAGCAGTCATAGCGGGGCCCAAGAGACCCAGTACTTC.

The chain combines TRBV6-5 with TRBJ2-1; no definite D call. The CDR3 has 14 residues. With 6 bases removed from V and 6 bases from J, the gap between germline ends came to 15 bases. Germline V gives CDR1 MNHEY, CDR2 SVGAGI. For the CDR3, the DNA is TGTGCCAGCAGCTTCCCTGGTCCTCCCAATGAGCAGTTCTTC. Its translation is CASSFPGPPNEQFF.

This clone showed up just once. The V gene is TRBV27, the J gene TRBJ2-1, with a tentative D call TRBD2 (5 bases). V gave up 7 bases and J gave up 7 bases, with 20 bases separating them. CDR1 and CDR2 (germline): MNHEY, SMNVEV (reference sequence). The CDR3 sequence is 15 residues long. The CDR3 DNA sequence: TGTGCCAGCATCAAAAACCGGGGTCCCACTAATGAGCAGTTCTTC. As protein: CASIKNRGPTNEQFF.

The chain recombines TRBV19 with TRBJ2-7; TRBD1 matches at 8 bases. The CDR3 spans 13 residues. Germline CDR1 and CDR2: LNHDA and SQIVND (reference sequence). V dropped 6 bases and J dropped 3; count of bases not matched to a gene: 4. DNA of the CDR3: TGTGCCAGTAGAGGAGACAGGGGCTACGAGCAGTACTTC. Protein product: CASRGDRGYEQYF.

The chain is built from TRBV18 and TRBJ2-1, with D possibly TRBD1 on 5 matching bases. V was cut by 5 bases and J by 7 bases, with 21 bases left in between. Germline V gene sequence: CDR1 KGHSH, CDR2 LQKENI. The CDR3 extends over 16 amino acids. The CDR3 sequence is CASSSQTGTRANEQFF. The CDR3 DNA is TGTGCCAGCTCAAGCCAAACAGGAACCCGAGCGAATGAGCAGTTCTTC.

The chain employs TRBV28 and TRBJ2-2, with D perhaps matching TRBD2 (6 bases). The CDR3 has 13 residues. Germline loops: CDR1 MDHEN, CDR2 SYDVKM. Trimming pared 6 bases from V and 6 bases from J, leaving 11 bases between. In DNA, the CDR3 is TGTGCCAGCAGCCCCTGGAGGGCCGGGGAGCTGTTTTTT. The encoded protein is CASSPWRAGELFF. The whole variable domain, filled in from reference TRBV28 and TRBJ2-2, reads DVKVTQSSRYLVKRTGEKVFLECVQDMDHENMFWYRQDPGLGLRLIYFSYDVKMKEKGDIPEGYSVSREKKERFSLILESASTNQTSMYLCASSPWRAGELFFGEGSRLTVL.

The V gene is TRBV7-9, the J gene TRBJ2-7, with D tentatively TRBD1 (6 bases). This CDR3 is 13 amino acids long. V was shortened by 2 bases and J by 5 bases, with 10 bases between the two germline ends. Germline V gene lookup returns CDR1 SEHNR and CDR2 FQNEAQ (reference sequence). The CDR3 is CASSLTGQNEQYF. The CDR3 region has the DNA TGTGCCAGCAGCTTAACAGGGCAGAACGAGCAGTACTTC.

The genes are TRBV28 and TRBJ1-6; no clear D. CDR1 and CDR2 (germline): MDHEN, SYDVKM. V was clipped by 6 bases and J by 8 bases, with 5 bases between them. The CDR3 totals 11 residues. Here the CDR3 DNA reads TGTGCCAGCAGAACTTATTCACCCCTCCACTTT. Translating gives CASRTYSPLHF.

V is TRBV11-3 and J is TRBJ2-7; 8 nucleotides line up with TRBD1. There are 12 residues in the CDR3. Germline assignment: CDR1 SGHNT and CDR2 YENEEA. V lost 5 bases, J lost 6 bases, and 3 bases stayed unmatched. The CDR3 nucleotides are TGTGCCAGCAGCCCGGGGACAGGCGAGCAGTACTTC. Protein: CASSPGTGEQYF.

This sequence joins TRBV11-2 and TRBJ2-3; tentative D call: TRBD2 (5 bases). The length of the CDR3 is 15 residues. Per germline, CDR1 SGHAT and CDR2 FQNNGV. V was shortened by 3 bases and J by 6 bases, with 16 bases between the two germline ends. The chain's CDR3 is CASSFVTNQRDTQYF. The CDR3 DNA is TGTGCCAGCAGCTTTGTGACTAACCAGCGGGATACGCAGTATTTT. The full variable domain, in which reference TRBV11-2 and TRBJ2-3 provide the parts outside the CDR3, is EAGVAQSPRYKIIEKRQSVAFWCNPISGHATLYWYQQILGQGPKLLIQFQNNGVVDDSQLPKDRFSAERLKGVDSTLKIQPAKLEDSAVYLCASSFVTNQRDTQYFGPGTRLTVL.

The chain has TRBV11-3 and TRBJ2-2; 8 positions agree with TRBD1. J was trimmed by 0 bases and V by 2 bases; bases with no gene match: 8. Germline lookup yields CDR1 SGHNT and CDR2 YENEEA. This CDR3 contains 18 residues. The CDR3 coding sequence is TGTGCCAGCAGCTTACATCAGGGGGCGCGGCCGAACACCGGGGAGCTGTTTTTT. This sequence encodes CASSLHQGARPNTGELFF.